This TCR beta chain is from a study of human T cells and chemical hapten exposure. Study-level background: Upper-back patch tests with 0.01% DPC were read at 6 days. Enrolled patients were predominantly female and had alopecia areata, totalis or universalis.

The ends lost 2 bases at V and 2 bases at J; junction bases unmatched: 10. The CDR3 extends over 17 amino acids. Germline V lookup: CDR1 SGHVS, CDR2 FQNEAQ. This clonotype came up a few times. The target antigen is unknown. The study, taken as a whole, reports: With regard to DPC sensitization, TCRs above 1 in 1000 frequency did not change.

TCRdb re-called the RACE reads through MiXCR, storing one row per CDR3 protein. Seen here are more than 50,000 distinct CDR3 sequences, around 7% observed once, and the top ten hold around 1.6%. As to time point: pre-sensitization, week 0. Sample treatment: therapeutic diphenylcyclopropenone sensitization with weekly scalp DPC. Each donor was an alopecia patient between 18 and 70 years of age who qualified for DPC. The origin of this receptor is a woman aged 25 to 39 with alopecia areata. Some clones in this sample may be carry-over from other donors' samples. The chain uses TRBV7-8 and TRBJ2-5; 8 nucleotides align to TRBD2. Sequencing was performed on whole blood, taken in connection with sensitization to the hapten diphenylcyclopropenone (DPC). The DNA of the CDR3 is TGTGCCAGCAGCTTAAGGCGGGGGGTGAACCAACAAGAGACCCAGTACTTC. Amino acids: CASSLRRGVNQQETQYF.